This is a list of T cell receptor beta chains from one sample in a study of blood T cell repertoires in COVID-19. Profiling relied on immunoSEQ multiplex PCR, and the TCRdb table lists in-frame clones only, not all of them. Here the sample spans fewer than 350,000 clones, 85% to 90% being singletons. The specimen sequenced was PBMCs or T cells enriched from blood (not recorded which). These receptors were taken from a woman between 25 and 40 years old with acute COVID-19. Each CDR3 is given with its conserved first and last residue. A D gene is named only where the DNA matches it firmly. Some rows have no size entry. The others give once, few or many, or a class for an expanded clone.

size	V	J	D	CDR3	DNA
.	TRBV27	TRBJ1-1	.	CASSYGQNTEAFF	TGTGCCAGCAGCTACGGACAGAACACTGAAGCTTTCTTT
.	TRBV18	TRBJ1-2	.	CASSGQPTNYGYTF	TGTGCCAGCTCAGGACAGCCTACTAACTATGGCTACACCTTC
.	TRBV9	TRBJ1-1	.	CASSPKPGPGRNTEAFF	TGTGCCAGCAGCCCAAAGCCTGGGCCTGGGAGAAACACTGAAGCTTTCTTT
.	TRBV19	TRBJ1-5	.	CASSEVGREFYSNQPQHF	TGTGCCAGTAGTGAGGTAGGGAGGGAATTTTATAGCAATCAGCCCCAGCATTTT
.	TRBV15	TRBJ1-3	.	CATSRDPGSGNTIYF	TGTGCCACCAGCAGAGATCCGGGGTCTGGAAACACCATATATTTT
.	TRBV28	TRBJ1-6	.	CASSLYAGAPEFDSPLHF	TGTGCCAGCAGTTTATACGCGGGCGCGCCCGAATTTGACTCACCCCTCCACTTT
.	TRBV10-1	TRBJ2-7	TRBD1	CASSSSGQTHEQYF	TGCGCCAGCAGTTCGTCGGGACAGACCCACGAGCAGTACTTC
.	TRBV28	TRBJ2-7	TRBD1	CASSLSGRGRSLGYEQYF	TGTGCCAGCAGTTTAAGTGGCAGGGGGCGATCTCTGGGCTACGAGCAGTACTTC
once	TRBV3-1/TRBV3-2	TRBJ2-6	.	CASSQQGSGANVLTF	TGTGCCAGCAGCCAACAGGGAAGTGGGGCCAACGTCCTGACTTTC
.	TRBV5-4	TRBJ1-1	.	CASSMSTGTEAFF	TGTGCCAGCAGCATGTCGACAGGCACTGAAGCTTTCTTT
.	TRBV5-6	TRBJ2-3	.	CASSLAGTQYF	TGTGCCAGCAGCTTGGCCGGTACGCAGTATTTT
.	TRBV6-4	TRBJ1-3	TRBD1	CASPAGPYTDRLSGNTIYF	TGTGCCAGCCCAGCCGGCCCTTATACGGACAGGCTCTCTGGAAACACCATATATTTT
once	TRBV4-1	TRBJ2-7	.	CASSQEAASYEQYF	TGCGCCAGCAGCCAAGAAGCCGCCTCCTACGAGCAGTACTTC
.	TRBV4-1	TRBJ1-1	.	CASSQGRAGGATTEAFF	TGCGCCAGCAGCCAAGGAAGGGCGGGGGGGGCAACGACTGAAGCTTTCTTT
.	TRBV9	TRBJ2-7	TRBD2	CASSVGGSSYEQYF	TGTGCCAGCAGCGTAGGCGGGAGCTCCTACGAGCAGTACTTC
.	TRBV7-9	TRBJ1-4	.	CASMRAENEKLFF	TGTGCCAGCATGAGAGCTGAAAATGAAAAACTGTTTTTT
.	TRBV27	TRBJ1-5	TRBD1	CASSPGTGISNQPQHF	TGTGCCAGCAGTCCAGGGACAGGTATTAGCAATCAGCCCCAGCATTTT
.	TRBV19	TRBJ1-4	.	CASSIDRGEKLFF	TGTGCCAGTAGTATAGATCGGGGAGAAAAACTGTTTTTT
.	TRBV19	TRBJ2-7	TRBD1	CASSRATGVSSYEQYF	TGTGCCAGTAGTCGGGCGACAGGGGTGAGCTCCTACGAGCAGTACTTC
.	TRBV28	TRBJ1-5	.	CATSGGYGQPQHF	TGTGCCACCAGTGGAGGGTACGGTCAGCCCCAGCATTTT
.	TRBV6-6	TRBJ2-7	TRBD2	CASSFGRGYEQYF	TGTGCCAGCAGTTTTGGGAGGGGCTACGAGCAGTACTTC
.	TRBV7-2	TRBJ2-2	TRBD2	CASSPGLAGGRGFGELFF	TGTGCCAGCAGCCCAGGACTAGCGGGAGGGCGTGGATTCGGGGAGCTGTTTTTT
.	TRBV7-9	TRBJ1-4	.	CASSSPTGTNEKLFF	TGTGCCAGCAGCTCCCCAACGGGGACTAATGAAAAACTGTTTTTT
.	TRBV28	TRBJ1-5	.	CATEGVGHNQPQHF	TGTGCCACCGAGGGTGTGGGACACAATCAGCCCCAGCATTTT
.	TRBV28	TRBJ2-7	.	CASSGSSASSYEQYF	TGTGCCAGCAGTGGGTCTAGCGCTAGCTCCTACGAGCAGTACTTC
.	TRBV13	TRBJ2-3	.	CASSQIQHRQTDTQYF	TGTGCCAGCAGCCAAATACAACACCGACAGACAGATACGCAGTATTTT
.	TRBV5-1	TRBJ1-2	TRBD1	CASSLTGGQNGYTF	TGCGCCAGCAGCTTAACAGGGGGCCAGAATGGCTACACCTTC
once	TRBV29-1	TRBJ2-3	TRBD1	CSVVGQGATDTQYF	TGCAGCGTCGTGGGACAGGGGGCGACAGATACGCAGTATTTT
.	TRBV19	TRBJ1-2	TRBD1	CASSDRQGNYGYTF	TGTGCCAGTAGTGACCGACAGGGGAACTATGGCTACACCTTC
.	TRBV20-1	TRBJ2-5	.	CSARQETQYF	TGCAGTGCCCGCCAAGAGACCCAGTACTTC
.	TRBV30	TRBJ2-7	TRBD1	CAWSAGTGGYEQYF	TGTGCCTGGAGCGCCGGGACAGGGGGTTACGAGCAGTACTTC
.	TRBV7-9	TRBJ2-7	.	CASSPISVNSYEQYF	TGTGCCAGCAGCCCGATTAGCGTAAACTCCTACGAGCAGTACTTC
.	TRBV30	TRBJ2-5	TRBD2	CAWKLAPHQETQYF	TGTGCCTGGAAACTAGCGCCCCATCAAGAGACCCAGTACTTC
.	TRBV27	TRBJ2-1	TRBD1	CASSLTGGPFNEQFF	TGTGCCAGCAGCCTAACAGGGGGACCCTTCAATGAGCAGTTCTTC
.	TRBV11-2	TRBJ2-7	TRBD2	CASSLGGSVYEQYF	TGTGCCAGCAGCTTGGGCGGGAGTGTGTATGAGCAGTACTTC